Listed below are T cell receptor beta chains from one sample, sequenced in a study of blood T cell repertoires in COVID-19. Clones were sequenced by immunoSEQ multiplex PCR, and TCRdb holds only the in-frame ones, with some missing. The sample comprises about 150,000 clones, roughly four fifths of which are singletons, and 9% to 13% rests with the top ten. What was sequenced was peripheral blood. The source is a woman aged 60-70 years with COVID-19, enrolled during active disease. Each CDR3 is given with its conserved first and last residue. The D gene is left open where the match is weak. A clone size is listed for some rows: how often the clone was seen (once, few, many), or a class if it is expanded.

TRBJ2-2	NA	TRBV9	TRBD2	TGTGCCAGCAGCGTGGAGCTCGGAGCGGGAGGTCGTATCGGGGAGCTGTTTTTT	CASSVELGAGGRIGELFF
TRBJ2-7	NA	TRBV6-6	TRBD2	TGTGCCAGCACCACCGGGACTAGCAAGTTTGACGAGCAGTACTTC	CASTTGTSKFDEQYF
TRBJ2-1	NA	TRBV9	NA	TGTGCCAGCAGCGTGACCGGGACACTCTACAATGAGCAGTTCTTC	CASSVTGTLYNEQFF
TRBJ1-4	NA	TRBV5-1	TRBD1	TGCGCCAGCAGCCCCGGACAGGGAATAGAAAAACTGTTTTTT	CASSPGQGIEKLFF
TRBJ2-5	NA	TRBV6-6	TRBD2	TGTGCCAGCAGTTTAGCTAGCGGGAGCCAAGAGACCCAGTACTTC	CASSLASGSQETQYF
TRBJ1-2	NA	TRBV9	NA	TGTGCCAGCAGCGTAGCGGGGACTGACAACTATGGCTACACCTTC	CASSVAGTDNYGYTF
TRBJ1-5	NA	TRBV5-8	NA	TGTGCCAGCAGCCCTGGACTGAGAAATCAGCCCCAGCATTTT	CASSPGLRNQPQHF
TRBJ2-5	NA	TRBV6-5	NA	TGTGCCAGCAGTTCTCGGCGGGAGACCCAGTACTTC	CASSSRRETQYF
TRBJ1-3	NA	TRBV30	NA	TGTGCCTGGAGTGATCCAGGGGTCCCCATATATTTT	CAWSDPGVPIYF
TRBJ1-5	NA	TRBV3-1/TRBV3-2	TRBD1	TGTGCCAGCAGCCAAGGGACAGGGGGACAGCCCCAGCATTTT	CASSQGTGGQPQHF
TRBJ1-3	NA	TRBV3-1/TRBV3-2	NA	TGTGCCAGCAGCCAAAGGGGAGGAAACACCATATATTTT	CASSQRGGNTIYF
TRBJ2-2	NA	TRBV5-6	NA	TGTGCCAGCAGCTTAATCAGGGTGGCCGGGGAGCTGTTTTTT	CASSLIRVAGELFF
TRBJ2-1	once	TRBV19	TRBD1	TGTGCCAGTAGTCCCCGGGACAGGGGAGGCGCCTACAATGAGCAGTTCTTC	CASSPRDRGGAYNEQFF
TRBJ1-6	NA	TRBV6-5	TRBD1	TGTGCCAGCAGTTACTCCAGGACAGGGCTGACCCTCCACTTT	CASSYSRTGLTLHF
TRBJ2-5	NA	TRBV27	NA	TGTGCCAGCAGGCCCTTCGTTTCCAGGGGAGAGACCCAGTACTTC	CASRPFVSRGETQYF
TRBJ1-5	NA	TRBV5-4	NA	TGTGCCAGCAGCTTGTCGGCAGGGTCGAACCAGCCCCAGCATTTT	CASSLSAGSNQPQHF
TRBJ1-1	NA	TRBV18	NA	TGTGCCAGCTCCCAAATACAGGGGAACACTGAAGCTTTCTTT	CASSQIQGNTEAFF
TRBJ2-4	NA	TRBV2	NA	TGTGCCAGCAAAACAGACGGAAATGGGGCCATTCAGTACTTC	CASKTDGNGAIQYF
TRBJ2-5	NA	TRBV11-2	TRBD2	TGTGCCAGCAGCTTTGGGAGGGTTCAAGAGACCCAGTACTTC	CASSFGRVQETQYF
TRBJ1-3	NA	TRBV19	NA	TGTGCCAGTCAGACAAGGACAGGAAACACCATATATTTT	CASQTRTGNTIYF
TRBJ1-4	NA	TRBV5-1	TRBD1	TGCGCCAGCAGCTTGGACGGGACAGGGGTCGAAAAACTGTTTTTT	CASSLDGTGVEKLFF
TRBJ1-2	NA	TRBV5-1	NA	TGCGCCAGCAGCATGGACAGATATGGCTACACCTTC	CASSMDRYGYTF